The source of this T cell receptor (beta chain) is a study of T cell changes during pregnancy in multiple sclerosis. This clone was picked up a small number of times. The assay was immunoSEQ multiplex PCR, and TCRdb's table has in-frame clones only and misses some. The sample carries fewer than 75,000 clones, about 91% recorded once. Trimming pared 6 bases from V and 5 bases from J, leaving 19 bases between. The CDR3 is 15 residues long. The V gene's germline CDR1 is MNHEY and CDR2 SVGAGI. The receptor was isolated from a female donor in good health, enrolled as a control in a pregnancy study. The sequences come from peripheral blood, collected after pregnancy. The rearrangement joins TRBV6-5 to TRBJ1-1, with D maybe TRBD1 (5 bases). The CDR3 nucleotides are TGTGCCAGCAGAGAGGGACCGACCGGGAGGACTGAAGCTTTCTTT. Amino acids: CASREGPTGRTEAFF.